One and the same sample provided the 30 T cell receptor beta chains below, sequenced in a study of cytomegalovirus exposure and HLA in healthy donors. Repertoires were generated with immunoSEQ multiplex PCR, while TCRdb's copy carries only in-frame clones and drops some. The repertoire has 200,000 to 250,000 clones, about 90% of them found once; the top ten carry 12%. The specimen sequenced was PBMCs. These TCRs come from a young man in good health and CMV-seropositive.

The chain uses TRBV13 and TRBJ2-7, with D hard to call. CDR3 length equals 14 residues. Per the germline V gene, CDR1 is PRHDT and CDR2 is FYEKMQ (reference sequence). Trimming took off 4 bases at V and 2 bases at J, with 12 bases between the two ends. The CDR3 spells CASSSPGRPYEQYF. For the CDR3, the DNA is TGTGCCAGCAGCTCCCCTGGCAGGCCCTACGAGCAGTACTTC.

This chain uses TRBV12-1 with TRBJ1-3; the table's TRBD1 call for D was not verified on the DNA. TRBV12-1 corresponds to a pseudogene. This CDR3 has 15 residues. The DNA of the CDR3 is TGTGCCAGCACTACGACAGGGAGGTCTGGAAACACCATATATTTT. The encoded protein is CASTTTGRSGNTIYF.

The genes are TRBV5-6 and TRBJ2-7, with D perhaps matching TRBD1 (6 bases). The CDR3 runs to 14 residues. Germline-derived CDR1 and CDR2 are SGHDT and YYEEEE. Trimming stripped 6 bases from V and 0 bases from J, with 13 bases between. CDR3 in amino acids: CASTLQGPSYEQYF. The DNA for the CDR3 is TGTGCCAGCACCTTACAGGGCCCCTCCTACGAGCAGTACTTC.

This rearrangement joins TRBV19 to TRBJ1-3; TRBD1 matches 8 bases. The J segment lost 2 bases and the V segment lost 5 bases, leaving 5 bases of the junction unmatched. The V gene's germline CDR1 is LNHDA and CDR2 SQIVND (reference sequence). The CDR3 contains 15 residues. This CDR3 reads CASSSTGVTGNTIYF. CDR3 nucleotides: TGTGCCAGTAGTTCGACAGGGGTCACTGGAAACACCATATATTTT.

The V call is TRBV11-2, the J call TRBJ2-4, with 9 nucleotides matching TRBD2. CDR3 length equals 16 residues. In germline, CDR1 is SGHAT, CDR2 FQNNGV. V was clipped by 4 bases and J by 11 bases; unmatched bases: 15. The CDR3 loop is CASSSPRGGRASLQYF. In DNA, the CDR3 is TGTGCCAGCAGCTCGCCTCGGGGCGGGAGGGCCTCTCTTCAGTACTTC.

The rearrangement links TRBV30 to TRBJ2-7; TRBD2 agrees at 13 bases. V was clipped by 4 bases and J by 5 bases; unmatched bases: 8. The CDR3 totals 15 residues. The germline CDR1 and CDR2 sequences are GTSNPN and SVGIG (reference sequence). The CDR3 region is CAWNLLAGGEHEQYF. The DNA of the CDR3 is TGTGCCTGGAACCTACTAGCGGGAGGGGAACACGAGCAGTACTTC. Using reference TRBV30 and TRBJ2-7 for the parts outside the CDR3, the full variable domain is SQTIHQWPATLVQPVGSPLSLECTVEGTSNPNLYWYRQAAGRGLQLLFYSVGIGQISSEVPQNLSASRPQDRQFILSSKKLLLSDSGFYLCAWNLLAGGEHEQYFGPGTRLTVT.

The chain joins TRBV5-1 to TRBJ1-4, with TRBD1 matching over 9 bases. The V and J ends lost 4 bases and 5 bases, in that order; junction bases with no gene match: 6. The CDR3 covers 15 residues. Germline V gives CDR1 SGHRS, CDR2 YFSETQ. The CDR3: CASSPTGGPNEKLFF. Here the CDR3 DNA reads TGCGCCAGCAGCCCGACAGGGGGGCCAAATGAAAAACTGTTTTTT.

Only one count was recorded for this clone. The rearrangement joins TRBV9 to TRBJ1-2, with D possibly matching TRBD1 (5 bases). Germline CDR1 reads SGDLS; CDR2 reads YYNGEE. The CDR3 sequence is 15 residues long. V gave up 2 bases and J gave up 6 bases, with 17 bases separating them. CDR3 DNA sequence: TGTGCCAGCAGCGTCGACCCAGGGCCTCTCGATGGCTACACCTTC. This codes for CASSVDPGPLDGYTF. The variable domain in full, with the rest retrieved from reference TRBV9 and TRBJ1-2, is DSGVTQTPKHLITATGQRVTLRCSPRSGDLSVYWYQQSLDQGLQFLIQYYNGEERAKGNILERFSAQQFPDLHSELNLSSLELGDSALYFCASSVDPGPLDGYTFGSGTRLTVV.

V gene TRBV27 combines with J gene TRBJ1-2, with D unclear. Looked up from germline, CDR1 is MNHEY and CDR2 is SMNVEV (reference sequence). V lost 6 bases, J lost 8 bases, and 19 bases lay in between. This CDR3 region has 14 residues. CDR3 in amino acids: CASRAGTPAGGYTF. CDR3 DNA sequence: TGTGCCAGCAGGGCAGGCACCCCGGCGGGGGGCTACACCTTC.

The genes are TRBV27 and TRBJ2-7, with TRBD1 matching over 9 bases. Germline lookup yields CDR1 MNHEY and CDR2 SMNVEV (reference sequence). CDR3 length equals 14 residues. The V and J ends lost 5 bases and 5 bases, in that order; junction bases with no gene match: 7. This CDR3 is CASSPHRGPNEQYF. The CDR3, as DNA: TGTGCCAGCAGTCCCCACAGGGGGCCTAACGAGCAGTACTTC.

The rearrangement uses TRBV28 and TRBJ1-2; possible D gene TRBD1, 5 bases. CDR1 is MDHEN and CDR2 is SYDVKM in the germline V gene. V lost 10 bases to trimming and J lost 3 bases, with 18 bases between them. The CDR3 is 14 amino acids. CDR3 sequence (DNA): TGTGCCATCCAGGTAGTGGGGCGGGACTATGGCTACACCTTC. It specifies CAIQVVGRDYGYTF.

The chain joins TRBV10-3 to TRBJ1-5, with a weak D call TRBD1 (5 bases). Germline V gene sequence: CDR1 ENHRY, CDR2 SYGVKD. V was cut by 6 bases and J by 4 bases, with 10 bases left in between. The CDR3 is 13 amino acids. DNA for the CDR3: TGTGCCATCAGCCCAGACAGAAATCAGCCCCAGCATTTT. The encoded protein is CAISPDRNQPQHF.

The J gene is TRBJ2-2, the V gene TRBV2; 7 nucleotides agree with TRBD2. The germline V gene has CDR1 SNHLY and CDR2 FYNNEI. V dropped 8 bases and J dropped 4; count of bases not matched to a gene: 7. This CDR3 has 14 amino acids. The CDR3 protein is CASDPGGFTGELFF. CDR3 coding DNA: TGTGCCAGCGACCCCGGGGGGTTCACCGGGGAGCTGTTTTTT.

The chain has TRBV6-1 and TRBJ1-5; a possible D gene is TRBD1 (5 bases). The V end was cut by 8 bases, the J end by 2 bases, with 16 bases between. Looked up from germline, CDR1 is MNHNS and CDR2 is SASEGT. The CDR3 is 15 amino acids. In nucleotides, the CDR3 is TGTGCCAGCGTTTCGGATTGGGGGGGCAATCAGCCCCAGCATTTT. Translation: CASVSDWGGNQPQHF.

J is TRBJ1-2 and V is TRBV2; 7 bases map to TRBD1. CDR1 is SNHLY, CDR2 FYNNEI, per germline. J lost 11 bases, V lost 4 bases, and 4 bases had no gene match. The CDR3 has 11 residues. The DNA of the CDR3 is TGTGCCAGCAGTGTTGACAGGGTATACACCTTC. This codes for CASSVDRVYTF.

V usage is TRBV6-1 and J usage is TRBJ1-2; 7 nucleotides agree with TRBD1. There are 14 residues in the CDR3. J lost 3 bases, V lost 8 bases, and 9 bases had no gene match. Germline-derived CDR1 and CDR2 are MNHNS and SASEGT. This chain's CDR3 is CASGGDSRYYGYTF. The DNA of the CDR3 is TGTGCCAGCGGTGGGGACAGTAGGTACTATGGCTACACCTTC.

This chain links TRBV5-1 with TRBJ1-4; 8 bases match TRBD1. The CDR3 contains 14 residues. The ends lost 2 bases at V and 6 bases at J; junction bases unmatched: 3. CDR1 is SGHRS and CDR2 is YFSETQ in the germline V gene. This CDR3 reads CASSLKTGDEKLFF. The CDR3 DNA sequence: TGCGCCAGCAGCTTAAAGACAGGGGATGAAAAACTGTTTTTT.

A note on this clone: Distinct nucleotide sequences in the sample also encode this CDR3. V usage is TRBV6-5 and J usage is TRBJ1-1; D is unclear. Germline CDR1 MNHEY, CDR2 SVGAGI. The V and J ends lost 2 bases and 1 base respectively, with 5 bases between them. The CDR3 contains 13 residues. CDR3 residues: CASSYRANTEAFF. CDR3 nucleotide sequence: TGTGCCAGCAGTTACAGAGCGAACACTGAAGCTTTCTTT.

The rearrangement links TRBV28 to TRBJ1-2; D perhaps matches TRBD1 (5 bases). In germline, CDR1 is MDHEN, CDR2 SYDVKM. Trimming left V 3 bases short and J 2 bases short, with 13 bases between. The CDR3 is 15 amino acids. The CDR3 bases are TGTGCCAGCAGTTTCGGGGGAGGTTGGAACTATGGCTACACCTTC. Translated: CASSFGGGWNYGYTF.

V is TRBV7-9 and J is TRBJ2-3; D not certain. Trimming took 4 bases from V and 5 from J, leaving 10 bases between them. Germline V gene data show CDR1 as SEHNR and CDR2 as FQNEAQ (reference sequence). The CDR3 is made up of 13 amino acids. The CDR3 nucleotides read TGTGCCAGCAGCTGGCAGGCAAGAGATACGCAGTATTTT. It specifies CASSWQARDTQYF.

The chain carries TRBV6-5 and TRBJ1-2; D call uncertain. The CDR3 extends over 14 amino acids. The V and J ends lost 6 bases and 6 bases respectively, with 17 bases between them. Germline CDR1 MNHEY, CDR2 SVGAGI. The CDR3 DNA is TGTGCCAGCAGCCCCGGGGTGGGATCCAATGGCTACACCTTC. It translates to CASSPGVGSNGYTF.

This chain links TRBV19 with TRBJ1-2; 9 bases match TRBD1. Looked up from germline, CDR1 is LNHDA and CDR2 is SQIVND (reference sequence). V was pared by 1 base and J by 3 bases, with 3 bases of the junction left unmatched. The length of the CDR3 is 15 residues. CDR3 bases: TGTGCCAGTAGTATAGCAGGACAGGGGTACTATGGCTACACCTTC. Translating it yields CASSIAGQGYYGYTF.

V and J are TRBV5-1 and TRBJ1-2; D remains unclear. Germline CDR1 is SGHRS and CDR2 is YFSETQ. The CDR3 is made up of 13 amino acids. Trimming removed 5 bases at V and 4 bases at J, with 12 bases between. Written as DNA, the CDR3 is TGCGCCAGCAGATCCTCCGGAAGCTATGGCTACACCTTC. Residues: CASRSSGSYGYTF.

The chain has TRBV4-1 and TRBJ1-2, with D perhaps matching TRBD1 (6 bases). Germline CDR1 is MGHRA and CDR2 is YSYEKL. This CDR3 is 15 amino acids long. V lost 3 bases and J 3 bases, leaving 14 bases between the germline ends. CDR3 bases: TGCGCCAGCAGCCAGTTGGACAGATTATACTATGGCTACACCTTC. Amino acids: CASSQLDRLYYGYTF.

This chain joins TRBV27 and TRBJ2-3; 11 bases agree with TRBD2. This CDR3 region has 15 residues. The V and J ends lost 6 bases and 9 bases, in that order; junction bases with no gene match: 11. Germline assignment: CDR1 MNHEY and CDR2 SMNVEV (reference sequence). CDR3 DNA sequence: TGTGCCAGCAGATCCGGACTAGCGGGCCTCGAAACGCAGTATTTT. Translating gives CASRSGLAGLETQYF.

The sample holds one count of this clone. CDR3 sequence (DNA): TGCGCCAGCAGCCTCCACACCGGGTGGAACACTGAAGCTTTCTTT. Its protein product is CASSLHTGWNTEAFF. V usage is TRBV4-1 and J usage is TRBJ1-1; D is unresolved. CDR1 is MGHRA and CDR2 is YSYEKL in the germline V gene. The length of the CDR3 is 15 residues. Trimming removed 4 bases at V and 1 base at J, with 13 bases between.

This clone was found a few times. V is TRBV9 and J is TRBJ1-3; 8 bases are a match to TRBD1. The ends lost 3 bases at V and 1 base at J; junction bases unmatched: 6. The CDR3 runs 16 residues. Germline values: CDR1 SGDLS, CDR2 YYNGEE. The CDR3 bases are TGTGCCAGCAGCGCCAGGGGGCATCAATCTGGAAACACCATATATTTT. Its translation: CASSARGHQSGNTIYF.

The chain links TRBV7-7 to TRBJ2-1, with 7 bases fitting TRBD2. After removal of 1 base from V and 4 bases from J, the junction contained 4 bases not matched to a gene. The CDR3 runs 15 residues. CDR1 and CDR2 (germline): SSHAT, FNYEAQ (reference sequence). In nucleotides, the CDR3 is TGTGCCAGCAGCTTAGACCAGGGAGGGTACAATGAGCAGTTCTTC. Translating it yields CASSLDQGGYNEQFF.

About this clone: The junction departs from the called germline gene at one end, perhaps through a read error. The genes are TRBV29-1 and TRBJ1-1, with D maybe TRBD1 (5 bases). This CDR3 has 14 residues. Germline-derived CDR1 and CDR2 are SQVTM and ANQGSEA. The CDR3 is CSVEAGTANTEAFF. The CDR3 DNA reads TGCAGCGTGGAAGCAGGGACGGCTAACACTGAAGCTTTCTTT.

The V gene is TRBV28, the J gene TRBJ2-3, with D perhaps TRBD2 (6 bases). V shed 5 bases and J shed 1 base, with 10 bases lying between them. The germline CDR1 and CDR2 sequences are MDHEN and SYDVKM. The CDR3 consists of 14 residues. The CDR3 sequence is CASSLGGGTDTQYF. The CDR3 bases are TGTGCCAGCAGTCTGGGGGGAGGCACAGATACGCAGTATTTT.